This T cell receptor beta chain was found in a study of T cells in women clearing cervical HPV infection. Looking at the study overall: Case blood was drawn when the lesion was first found; control blood after infection became undetectable. The study, taken as a whole, reports: Associations may precede or follow infection; HPV-specific or memory T cells were not isolated.

Comment on this clone: Its antigen is currently unknown. The CDR3 end falls 3 residues outside the read, so it is completed with the germline J gene.

Assay used: immunoSEQ multiplex PCR; TCRdb lists only in-frame clones, some missing. This table holds 34,000 or so clones. The V and J ends lost 6 bases and 6 bases, in that order; junction bases with no gene match: 11. The germline gives CDR1 WSHSY, CDR2 SAAADI. This CDR3 region has 15 residues. The receptor's source is a woman aged 18-70 years with a cervical HPV16 infection that either progressed to CIN3+ or cleared (not recorded which). This chain connects TRBV10-2 to TRBJ2-1, with TRBD1 matching over 7 bases. The sequenced sample was blood buffy coat. The CDR3 sequence is CASRGFDRVRNEQFF. CDR3 bases read: TGCGCCAGCAGGGGATTTGACAGGGTCCGCAATGAG.